This entry is about one TCR beta chain. The data originate from a study of control samples from healthy donors and cancer patients. The repertoire was sequenced with immunoSEQ multiplex PCR; TCRdb's copy has only in-frame clones and lacks some. The sample lists about 130,000 clones; around 94% were seen once. The sequenced sample consisted of PBMCs. This receptor was identified in a man older than 75 with head and neck cancer.

The CDR3 nucleotides are TGCGCCAGCAACACACTAGGGAACTCTTACAATGAGCAGTTCTTC. Translating it yields CASNTLGNSYNEQFF. The chain carries TRBV5-1 and TRBJ2-1, with D tentatively TRBD2 (5 bases). V lost 6 bases, J lost 4 bases, and 17 bases lay in between. Germline V gene sequence: CDR1 SGHRS, CDR2 YFSETQ. CDR3 length equals 15 residues.